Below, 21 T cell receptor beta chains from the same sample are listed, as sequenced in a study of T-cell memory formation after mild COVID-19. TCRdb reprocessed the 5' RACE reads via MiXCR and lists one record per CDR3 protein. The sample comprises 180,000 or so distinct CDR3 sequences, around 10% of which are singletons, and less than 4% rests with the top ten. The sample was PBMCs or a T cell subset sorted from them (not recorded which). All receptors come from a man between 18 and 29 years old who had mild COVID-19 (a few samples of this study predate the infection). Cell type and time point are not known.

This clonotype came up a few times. The CDR3 spells CASSYVSGPGNEQYV. The CDR3 DNA is TGCGCCAGCAGCTATGTATCCGGGCCTGGGAACGAGCAGTACGTC. The V and J genes are TRBV5-1 and TRBJ2-7; no clear D gene. This CDR3 is 15 amino acids long. Germline V gene lookup returns CDR1 SGHRS and CDR2 YFSETQ. Trimming removed 3 bases from V and 5 bases from J, with 18 bases in between.

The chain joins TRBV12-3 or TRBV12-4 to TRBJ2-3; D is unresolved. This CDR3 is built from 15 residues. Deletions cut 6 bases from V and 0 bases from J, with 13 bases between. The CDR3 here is CASSPTLPSTDTQYF. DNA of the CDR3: TGTGCCAGCAGCCCGACCTTACCAAGCACAGATACGCAGTATTTT.

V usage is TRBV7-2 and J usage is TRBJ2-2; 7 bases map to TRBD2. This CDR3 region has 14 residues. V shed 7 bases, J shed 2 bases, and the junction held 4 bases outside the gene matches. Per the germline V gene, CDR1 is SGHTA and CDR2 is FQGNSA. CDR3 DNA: TGTGCCAGCAAATGGGACTATAACACCGGGGAGCTGTTTTTT. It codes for CASKWDYNTGELFF.

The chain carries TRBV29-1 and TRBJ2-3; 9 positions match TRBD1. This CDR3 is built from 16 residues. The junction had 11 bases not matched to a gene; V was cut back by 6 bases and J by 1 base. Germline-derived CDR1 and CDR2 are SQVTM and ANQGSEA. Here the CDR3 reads CSVLPGQGYGTDTQYF. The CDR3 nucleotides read TGCAGCGTCTTACCGGGACAGGGCTACGGCACAGATACGCAGTATTTT.

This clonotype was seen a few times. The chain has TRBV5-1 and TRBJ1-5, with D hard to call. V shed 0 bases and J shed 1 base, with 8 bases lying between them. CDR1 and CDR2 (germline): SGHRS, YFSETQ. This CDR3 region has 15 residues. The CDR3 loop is CASSLEAGSNQPQHF. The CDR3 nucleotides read TGCGCCAGCAGCTTGGAGGCGGGGAGCAATCAGCCCCAGCATTTT.

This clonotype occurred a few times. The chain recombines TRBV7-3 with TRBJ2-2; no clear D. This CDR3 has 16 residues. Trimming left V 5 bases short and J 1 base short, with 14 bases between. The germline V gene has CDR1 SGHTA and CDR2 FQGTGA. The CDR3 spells CASSPQTPKNTGELFF. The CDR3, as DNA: TGTGCCAGCAGCCCGCAGACTCCCAAGAACACCGGGGAGCTGTTTTTT.

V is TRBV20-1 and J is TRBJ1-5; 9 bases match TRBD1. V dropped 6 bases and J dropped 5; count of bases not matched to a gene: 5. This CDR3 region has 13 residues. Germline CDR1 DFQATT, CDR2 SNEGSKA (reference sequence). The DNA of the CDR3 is TGCAGTGCCGACCGGGACAGGGATCAGCCCCAGCATTTT. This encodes CSADRDRDQPQHF.

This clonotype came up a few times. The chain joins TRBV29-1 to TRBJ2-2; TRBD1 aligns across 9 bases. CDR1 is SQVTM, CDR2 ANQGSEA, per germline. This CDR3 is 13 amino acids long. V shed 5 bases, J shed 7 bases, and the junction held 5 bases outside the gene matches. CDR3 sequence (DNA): TGCAGCGTTTCCACAGGGGGCGGCGGGGAGCTGTTTTTT. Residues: CSVSTGGGGELFF.

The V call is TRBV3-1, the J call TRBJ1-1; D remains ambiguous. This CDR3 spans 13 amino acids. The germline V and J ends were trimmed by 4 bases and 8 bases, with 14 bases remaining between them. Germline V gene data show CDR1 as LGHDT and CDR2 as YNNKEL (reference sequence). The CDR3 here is CASSPRGQGEAFF. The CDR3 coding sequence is TGTGCCAGCAGCCCGCGTGGGCAAGGGGAAGCTTTCTTT.

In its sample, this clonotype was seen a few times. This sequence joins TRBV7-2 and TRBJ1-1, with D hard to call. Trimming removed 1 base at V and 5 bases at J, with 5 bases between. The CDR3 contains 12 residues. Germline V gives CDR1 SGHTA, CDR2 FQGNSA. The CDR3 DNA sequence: TGTGCCAGCAGCTTAGTTATGACTGAAGCTTTCTTT. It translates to CASSLVMTEAFF.

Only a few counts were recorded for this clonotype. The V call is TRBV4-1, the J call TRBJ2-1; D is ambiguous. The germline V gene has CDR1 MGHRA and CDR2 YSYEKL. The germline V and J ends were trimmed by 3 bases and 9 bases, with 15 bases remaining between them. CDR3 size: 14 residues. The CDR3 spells CASSHPTMQGEQFF. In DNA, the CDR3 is TGCGCCAGCAGCCACCCCACCATGCAAGGTGAGCAGTTCTTC.

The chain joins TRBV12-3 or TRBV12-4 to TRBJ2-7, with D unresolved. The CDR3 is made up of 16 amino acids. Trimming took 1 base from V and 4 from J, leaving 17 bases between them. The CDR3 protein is CASSLDRPWEGYEQYF. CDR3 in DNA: TGTGCCAGCAGTTTAGACAGACCTTGGGAAGGTTACGAGCAGTACTTC.

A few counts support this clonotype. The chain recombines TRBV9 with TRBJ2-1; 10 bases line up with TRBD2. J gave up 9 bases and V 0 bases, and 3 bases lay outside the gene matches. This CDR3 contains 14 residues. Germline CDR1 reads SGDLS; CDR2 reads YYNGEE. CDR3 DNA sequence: TGTGCCAGCAGCGTAGATCAGCGGGGGGGTGAGCAGTTCTTC. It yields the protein CASSVDQRGGEQFF.

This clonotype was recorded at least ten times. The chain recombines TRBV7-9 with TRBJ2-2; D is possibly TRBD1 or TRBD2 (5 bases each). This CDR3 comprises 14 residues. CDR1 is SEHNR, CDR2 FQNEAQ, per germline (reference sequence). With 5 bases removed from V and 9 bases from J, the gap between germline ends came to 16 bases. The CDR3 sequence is CASSEWDLTRELFF. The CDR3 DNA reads TGTGCCAGCAGCGAATGGGACCTTACCAGGGAGCTGTTTTTT.

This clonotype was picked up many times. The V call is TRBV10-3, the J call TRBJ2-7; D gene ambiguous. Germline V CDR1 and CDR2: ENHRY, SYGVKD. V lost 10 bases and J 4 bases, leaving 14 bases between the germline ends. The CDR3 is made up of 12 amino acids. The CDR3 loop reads CATGPLGYEQYV. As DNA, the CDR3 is TGTGCCACTGGACCACTCGGGTACGAGCAGTACGTC.

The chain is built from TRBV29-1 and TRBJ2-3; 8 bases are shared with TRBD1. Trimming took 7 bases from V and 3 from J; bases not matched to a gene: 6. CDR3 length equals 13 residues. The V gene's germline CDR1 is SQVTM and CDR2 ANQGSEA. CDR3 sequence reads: CSAPGGGTDTQYF. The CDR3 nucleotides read TGCAGCGCTCCAGGGGGCGGGACAGATACGCAGTATTTT.

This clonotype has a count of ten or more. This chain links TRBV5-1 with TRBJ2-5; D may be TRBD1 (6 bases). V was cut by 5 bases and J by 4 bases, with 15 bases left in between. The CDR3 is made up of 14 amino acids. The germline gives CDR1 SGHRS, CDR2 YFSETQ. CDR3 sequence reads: CASSSGPRGETQYF. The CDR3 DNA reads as TGCGCCAGCAGTTCGGGGCCCAGGGGAGAGACCCAGTACTTC.

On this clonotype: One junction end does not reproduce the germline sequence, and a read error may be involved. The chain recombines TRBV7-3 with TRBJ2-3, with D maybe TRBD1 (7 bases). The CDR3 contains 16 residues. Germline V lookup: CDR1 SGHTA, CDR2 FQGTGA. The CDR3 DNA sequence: TGTGCCAGCAGCTTAAGGAGGGGGCGCGGCACAGATACGCATTATTTT. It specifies CASSLRRGRGTDTHYF.

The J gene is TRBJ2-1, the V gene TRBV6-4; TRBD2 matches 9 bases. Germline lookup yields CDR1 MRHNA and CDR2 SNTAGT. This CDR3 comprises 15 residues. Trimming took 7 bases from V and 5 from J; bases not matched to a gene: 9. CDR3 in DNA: TGTGCCAGCAAGGTTGGGGCTAGCGGGGACAATGAGCAGTTCTTC. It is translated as CASKVGASGDNEQFF.

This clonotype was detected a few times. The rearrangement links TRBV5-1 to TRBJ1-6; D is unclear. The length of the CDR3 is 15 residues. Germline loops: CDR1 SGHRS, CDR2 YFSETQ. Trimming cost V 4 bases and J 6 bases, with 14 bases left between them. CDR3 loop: CASSPFRQTNSPLHF. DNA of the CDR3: TGCGCCAGCAGCCCCTTCAGACAAACTAATTCACCCCTCCACTTT.

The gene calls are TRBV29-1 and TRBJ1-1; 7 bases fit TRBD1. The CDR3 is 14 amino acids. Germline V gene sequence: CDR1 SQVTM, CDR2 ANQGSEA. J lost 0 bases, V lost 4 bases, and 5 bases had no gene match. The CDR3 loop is CSVVGGQMNTEAFF. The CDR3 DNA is TGCAGCGTTGTGGGGGGACAGATGAACACTGAAGCTTTCTTT.